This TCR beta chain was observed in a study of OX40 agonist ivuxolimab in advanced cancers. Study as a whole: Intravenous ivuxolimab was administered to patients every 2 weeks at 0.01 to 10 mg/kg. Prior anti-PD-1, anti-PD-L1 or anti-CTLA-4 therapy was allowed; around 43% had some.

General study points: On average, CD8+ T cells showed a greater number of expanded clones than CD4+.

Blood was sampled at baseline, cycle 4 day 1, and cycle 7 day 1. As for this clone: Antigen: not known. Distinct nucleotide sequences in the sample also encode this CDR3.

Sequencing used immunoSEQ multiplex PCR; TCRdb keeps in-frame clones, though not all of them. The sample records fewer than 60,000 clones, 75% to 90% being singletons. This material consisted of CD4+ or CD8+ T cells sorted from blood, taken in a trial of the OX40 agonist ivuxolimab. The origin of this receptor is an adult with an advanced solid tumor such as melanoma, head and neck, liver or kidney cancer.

The CDR3 reads CASSQGTGYEQYF. Here the CDR3 DNA reads TGCGCCAGCAGCCAAGGGACAGGCTACGAGCAGTACTTC. The chain employs TRBV4-1 and TRBJ2-7, with 7 nucleotides matching TRBD1. The CDR3 sequence is 13 residues long. Germline CDR1 MGHRA, CDR2 YSYEKL. Germline trimming cut 1 base from V and 3 bases from J; bases unmatched to any gene: 0.